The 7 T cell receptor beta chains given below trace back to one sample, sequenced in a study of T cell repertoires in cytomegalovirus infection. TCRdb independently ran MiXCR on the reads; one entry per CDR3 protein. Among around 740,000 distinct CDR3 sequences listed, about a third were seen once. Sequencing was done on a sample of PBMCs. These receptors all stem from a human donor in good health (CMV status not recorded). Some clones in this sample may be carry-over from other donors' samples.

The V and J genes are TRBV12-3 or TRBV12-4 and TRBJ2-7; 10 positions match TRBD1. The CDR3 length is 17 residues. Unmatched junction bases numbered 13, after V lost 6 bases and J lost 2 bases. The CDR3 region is CASSRRGRGTGAYEQYF. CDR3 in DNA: TGTGCCAGCAGCCGACGTGGCCGCGGGACAGGGGCCTACGAGCAGTACTTC.

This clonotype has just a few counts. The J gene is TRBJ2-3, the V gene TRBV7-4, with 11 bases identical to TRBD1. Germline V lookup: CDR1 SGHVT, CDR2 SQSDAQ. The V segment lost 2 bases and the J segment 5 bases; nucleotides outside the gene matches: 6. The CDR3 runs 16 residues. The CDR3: CASSLSGTGGRDTQYF. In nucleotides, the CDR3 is TGTGCCAGCAGCTTATCTGGGACAGGGGGACGAGATACGCAGTATTTT.

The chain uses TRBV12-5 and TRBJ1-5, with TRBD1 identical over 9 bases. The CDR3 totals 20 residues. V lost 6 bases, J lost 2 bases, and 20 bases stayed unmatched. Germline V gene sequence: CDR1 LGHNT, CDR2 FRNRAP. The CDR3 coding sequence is TGTGCTAGTGGGGCCCAGGACAGGGGACTGATTGGGGAAGGCAATCAGCCCCAGCATTTT. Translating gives CASGAQDRGLIGEGNQPQHF. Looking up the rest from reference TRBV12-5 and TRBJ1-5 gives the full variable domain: DARVTQTPRHKVTEMGQEVTMRCQPILGHNTVFWYRQTMMQGLELLAYFRNRAPLDDSGMPKDRFSAEMPDATLATLKIQPSEPRDSAVYFCASGAQDRGLIGEGNQPQHFGDGTRLSIL.

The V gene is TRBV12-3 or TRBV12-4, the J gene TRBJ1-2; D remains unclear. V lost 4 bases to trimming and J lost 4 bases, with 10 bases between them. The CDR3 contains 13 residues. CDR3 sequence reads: CASSYSQVYGYTF. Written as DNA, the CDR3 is TGTGCCAGCAGTTATTCCCAGGTCTATGGCTACACCTTC.

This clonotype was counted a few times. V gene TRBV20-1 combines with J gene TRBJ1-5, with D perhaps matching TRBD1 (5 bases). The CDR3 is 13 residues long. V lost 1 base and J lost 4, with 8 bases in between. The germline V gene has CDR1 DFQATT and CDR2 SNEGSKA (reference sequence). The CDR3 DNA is TGCAGTGCTAGAGCGGACAAAAATCAGCCCCAGCATTTT. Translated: CSARADKNQPQHF.

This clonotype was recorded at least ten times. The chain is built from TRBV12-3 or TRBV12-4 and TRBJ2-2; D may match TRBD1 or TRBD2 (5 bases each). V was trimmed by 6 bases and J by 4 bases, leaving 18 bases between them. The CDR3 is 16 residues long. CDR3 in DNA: TGTGCCAGCAGAACTTCGGTCCGGGACGGCACCGGGGAGCTGTTTTTT. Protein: CASRTSVRDGTGELFF.

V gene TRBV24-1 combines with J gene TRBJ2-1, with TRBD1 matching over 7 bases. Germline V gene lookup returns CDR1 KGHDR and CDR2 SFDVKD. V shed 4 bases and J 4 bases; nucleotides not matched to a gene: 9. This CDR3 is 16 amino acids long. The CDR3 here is CATSERSRQGYNEQFF. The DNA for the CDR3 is TGTGCCACCAGTGAGAGGTCGCGACAGGGTTACAATGAGCAGTTCTTC.